This T cell receptor beta chain is drawn from a study of T-cell reconstitution after alpha-beta-depleted transplantation in children. The library targeted TCRbeta and was prepared with unique molecular identifiers. TCRdb reprocessed the PCR reads with MiXCR, giving one entry per CDR3 protein. The table records 350,000 to 400,000 distinct CDR3 sequences, less than 15% of them present only once. The CDR3 runs 14 residues. Trimming took off 5 bases at V and 0 bases at J, with 9 bases between the two ends. The germline CDR1 and CDR2 sequences are SEHNR and FQNEAQ (reference sequence). This clonotype was found many times.

The specimen comprised PBMCs, sampled from the stem cell graft. The sequence was collected from a human donor who donated a stem cell graft to a child with Fanconi anemia. The V and J genes are TRBV7-9 and TRBJ2-3, with D possibly matching TRBD1 (5 bases). This CDR3 reads CASSETGSTDTQYF. CDR3 in DNA: TGTGCCAGCAGCGAAACAGGTAGCACAGATACGCAGTATTTT.